This T cell receptor (beta chain) originates from a study of cytomegalovirus exposure and HLA in healthy donors. Details on this clone: Its antigen is still unknown.

The primer mix had 60 Vbeta and 13 Jbeta primers. The data were produced by immunoSEQ multiplex PCR, yet TCRdb's version contains in-frame clones alone and is incomplete. The sample consists of more than 200,000 clones, around 80% of them appearing once. General study findings and limits: The study carried out a later analysis of TCR beta sequences. It associated some 15,000 of them with specific HLA alleles at a false discovery rate of 0.05. In a later analysis, several top co-occurrence clusters appeared linked to parvovirus B19, influenza, CMV and Epstein-Barr virus.

Per the germline V gene, CDR1 is LNHDA and CDR2 is SQIVND (reference sequence). V gave up 2 bases and J gave up 7 bases; unmatched junction bases: 5. CDR3 length equals 14 residues. Material: PBMCs. V and J are TRBV19 and TRBJ1-5, with 7 positions matching TRBD1. The receptor comes from a man aged 35 to 55 in good health and CMV-seropositive. In nucleotides, the CDR3 is TGTGCCAGTAGTATAACAGGGGATAGGCAGCCCCAGCATTTT. The encoded protein is CASSITGDRQPQHF.